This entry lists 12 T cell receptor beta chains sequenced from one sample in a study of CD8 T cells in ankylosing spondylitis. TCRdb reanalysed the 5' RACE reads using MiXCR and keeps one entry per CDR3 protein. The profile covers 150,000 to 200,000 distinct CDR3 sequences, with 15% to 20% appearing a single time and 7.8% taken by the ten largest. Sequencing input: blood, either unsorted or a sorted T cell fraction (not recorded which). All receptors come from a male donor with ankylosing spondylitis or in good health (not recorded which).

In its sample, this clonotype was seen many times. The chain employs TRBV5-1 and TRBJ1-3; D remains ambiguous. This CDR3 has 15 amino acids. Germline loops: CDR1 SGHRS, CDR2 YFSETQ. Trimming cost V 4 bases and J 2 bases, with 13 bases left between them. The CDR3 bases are TGCGCCAGCAGCCTGGGAACACAGACTGGAAACACCATATATTTT. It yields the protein CASSLGTQTGNTIYF.

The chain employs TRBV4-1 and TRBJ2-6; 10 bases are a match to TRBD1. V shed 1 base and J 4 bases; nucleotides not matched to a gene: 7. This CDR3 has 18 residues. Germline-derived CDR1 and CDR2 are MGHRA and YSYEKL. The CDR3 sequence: CASSQGRQGALGANVLTF. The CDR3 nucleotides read TGCGCCAGCAGCCAAGGCAGACAGGGGGCGCTAGGGGCCAACGTCCTGACTTTC.

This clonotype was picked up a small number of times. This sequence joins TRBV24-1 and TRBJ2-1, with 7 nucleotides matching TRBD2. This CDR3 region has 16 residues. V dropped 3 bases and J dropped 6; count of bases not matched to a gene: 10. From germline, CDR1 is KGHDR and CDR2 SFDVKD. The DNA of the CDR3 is TGTGCCACCAGTGATCTTTATGGGACTAACGCCAATGAGCAGTTCTTC. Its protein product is CATSDLYGTNANEQFF.

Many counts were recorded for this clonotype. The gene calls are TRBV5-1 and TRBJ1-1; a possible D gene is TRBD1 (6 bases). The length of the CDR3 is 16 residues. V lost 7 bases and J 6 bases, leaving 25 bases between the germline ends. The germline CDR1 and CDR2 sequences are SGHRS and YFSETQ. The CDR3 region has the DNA TGCGCCAGCTACCTCTCCCCCCTGGGGGGGCAGGCTGAAGCTTTCTTT. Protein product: CASYLSPLGGQAEAFF.

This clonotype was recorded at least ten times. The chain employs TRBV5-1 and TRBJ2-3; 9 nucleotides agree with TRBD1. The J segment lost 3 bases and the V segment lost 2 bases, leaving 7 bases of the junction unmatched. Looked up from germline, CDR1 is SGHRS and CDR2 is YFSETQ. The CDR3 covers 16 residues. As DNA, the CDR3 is TGCGCCAGCAGCTTTTCCGTAGGACAGGGGACAGATACGCAGTATTTT. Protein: CASSFSVGQGTDTQYF. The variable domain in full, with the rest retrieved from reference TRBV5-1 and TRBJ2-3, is KAGVTQTPRYLIKTRGQQVTLSCSPISGHRSVSWYQQTPGQGLQFLFEYFSETQRNKGNFPGRFSGRQFSNSRSEMNVSTLELGDSALYLCASSFSVGQGTDTQYFGPGTRLTVL.

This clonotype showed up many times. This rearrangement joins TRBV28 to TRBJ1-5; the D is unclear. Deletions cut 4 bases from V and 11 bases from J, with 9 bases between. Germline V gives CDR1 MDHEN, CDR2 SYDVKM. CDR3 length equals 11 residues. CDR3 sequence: CASSSYMSQHF. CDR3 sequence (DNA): TGTGCCAGCAGTTCCTACATGTCCCAGCATTTT.

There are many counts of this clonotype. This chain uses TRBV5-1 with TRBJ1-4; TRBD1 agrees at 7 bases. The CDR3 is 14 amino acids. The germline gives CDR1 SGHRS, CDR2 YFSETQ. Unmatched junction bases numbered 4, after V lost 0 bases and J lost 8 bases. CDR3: CASSLVTGDEKLFF. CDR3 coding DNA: TGCGCCAGCAGCTTGGTCACAGGGGACGAAAAACTGTTTTTT.

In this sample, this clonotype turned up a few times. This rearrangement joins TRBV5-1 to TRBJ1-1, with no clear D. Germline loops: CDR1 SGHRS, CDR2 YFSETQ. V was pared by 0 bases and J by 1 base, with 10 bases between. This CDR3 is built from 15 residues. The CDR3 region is CASSLGTFGNTEAFF. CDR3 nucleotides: TGCGCCAGCAGCTTGGGGACCTTTGGGAACACTGAAGCTTTCTTT.

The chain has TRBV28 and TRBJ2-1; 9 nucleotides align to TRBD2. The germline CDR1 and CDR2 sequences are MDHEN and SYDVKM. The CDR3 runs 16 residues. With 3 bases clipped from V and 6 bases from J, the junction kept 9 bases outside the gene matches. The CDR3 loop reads CASSLNRLAEPNEQFF. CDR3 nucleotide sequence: TGTGCCAGCAGTTTGAACAGACTAGCGGAGCCCAATGAGCAGTTCTTC. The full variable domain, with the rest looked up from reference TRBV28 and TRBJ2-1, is DVKVTQSSRYLVKRTGEKVFLECVQDMDHENMFWYRQDPGLGLRLIYFSYDVKMKEKGDIPEGYSVSREKKERFSLILESASTNQTSMYLCASSLNRLAEPNEQFFGPGTRLTVL.

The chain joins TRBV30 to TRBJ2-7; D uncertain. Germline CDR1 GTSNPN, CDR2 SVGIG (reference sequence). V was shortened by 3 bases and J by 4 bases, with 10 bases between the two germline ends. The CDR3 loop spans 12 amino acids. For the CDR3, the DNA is TGTGCCTGGAGGGGTAACCCTTACGAGCAGTACTTC. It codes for CAWRGNPYEQYF.

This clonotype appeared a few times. The CDR3 nucleotides are TGTGCCAGCAGTTTCCCCGGGACAGGGGTATACAATGAGCAGTTCTTC. As protein: CASSFPGTGVYNEQFF. V usage is TRBV28 and J usage is TRBJ2-1; 10 positions match TRBD1. This CDR3 region has 16 residues. Germline CDR1 MDHEN, CDR2 SYDVKM. V was pared by 3 bases and J by 4 bases, with 6 bases of the junction left unmatched.

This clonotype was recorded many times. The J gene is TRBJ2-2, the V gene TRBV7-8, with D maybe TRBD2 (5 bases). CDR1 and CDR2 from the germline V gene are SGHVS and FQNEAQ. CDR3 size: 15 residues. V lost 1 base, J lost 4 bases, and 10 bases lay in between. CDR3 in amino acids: CASSLVIGSTGELFF. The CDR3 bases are TGTGCCAGCAGCTTAGTCATAGGGAGCACCGGGGAGCTGTTTTTT.